This entry describes one T cell receptor (beta chain). The data originate from a study of technical replicates of blood from a handful of donors. Data came from immunoSEQ multiplex PCR; TCRdb stores just in-frame clones and leaves some out. The sample lists about 73,000 clones, 90% to 95% occurring once. The CDR3 is 13 amino acids. CDR1 is SGHNT, CDR2 YENEEA, per germline. V lost 8 bases, J lost 5 bases, and 6 bases stayed unmatched. The chain links TRBV11-3 to TRBJ2-7; TRBD1 matches at 10 bases. Sequencing used PBMCs. This receptor was identified in a human donor in good health. Some clones in this sample may be carry-over from other donors' samples. This CDR3 is CASSQTGGDEQYF. DNA of the CDR3: TGTGCCAGCTCCCAGACAGGGGGCGACGAGCAGTACTTC.